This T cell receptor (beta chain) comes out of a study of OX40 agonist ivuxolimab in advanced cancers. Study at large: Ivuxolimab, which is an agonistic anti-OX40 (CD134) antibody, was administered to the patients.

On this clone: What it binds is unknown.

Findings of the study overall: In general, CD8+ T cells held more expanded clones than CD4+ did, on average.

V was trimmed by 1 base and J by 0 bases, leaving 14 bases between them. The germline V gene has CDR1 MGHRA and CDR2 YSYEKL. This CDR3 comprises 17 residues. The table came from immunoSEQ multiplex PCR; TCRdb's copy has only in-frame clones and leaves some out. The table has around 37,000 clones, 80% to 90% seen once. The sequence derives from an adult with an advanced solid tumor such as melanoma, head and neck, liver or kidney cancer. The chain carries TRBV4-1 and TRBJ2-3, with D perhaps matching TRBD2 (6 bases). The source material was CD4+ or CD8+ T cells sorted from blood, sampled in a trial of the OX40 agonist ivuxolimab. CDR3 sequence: CASSQGPTSSSTDTQYF. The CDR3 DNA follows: TGCGCCAGCAGCCAAGGCCCAACTAGCTCTAGCACAGATACGCAGTATTTT.